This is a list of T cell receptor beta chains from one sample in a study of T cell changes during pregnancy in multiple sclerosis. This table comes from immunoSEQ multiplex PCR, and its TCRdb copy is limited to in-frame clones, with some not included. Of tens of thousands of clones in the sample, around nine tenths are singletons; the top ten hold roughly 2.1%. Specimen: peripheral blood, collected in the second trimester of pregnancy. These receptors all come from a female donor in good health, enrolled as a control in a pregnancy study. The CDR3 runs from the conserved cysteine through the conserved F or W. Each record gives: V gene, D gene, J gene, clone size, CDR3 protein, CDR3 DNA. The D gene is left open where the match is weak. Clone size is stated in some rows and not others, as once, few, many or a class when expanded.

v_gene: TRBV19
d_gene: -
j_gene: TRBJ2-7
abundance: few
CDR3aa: CASSIGRGGPSGEQYF
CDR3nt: TGTGCCAGTAGTATAGGTAGGGGAGGCCCCAGCGGCGAGCAGTACTTC

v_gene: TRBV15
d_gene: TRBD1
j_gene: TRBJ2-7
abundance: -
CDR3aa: CATSVSGTGVYEQYF
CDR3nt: TGTGCCACCAGCGTCTCAGGGACAGGGGTCTACGAGCAGTACTTC

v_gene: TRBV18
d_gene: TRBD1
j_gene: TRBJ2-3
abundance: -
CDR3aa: CASSSLGDRVTDTQYF
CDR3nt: TGTGCCAGCTCATCCCTTGGGGACAGGGTTACAGATACGCAGTATTTT

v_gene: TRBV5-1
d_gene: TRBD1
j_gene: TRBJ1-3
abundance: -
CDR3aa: CASSSTGGNTIYF
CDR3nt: TGCGCCAGCAGCTCAACAGGGGGTAACACCATATATTTT

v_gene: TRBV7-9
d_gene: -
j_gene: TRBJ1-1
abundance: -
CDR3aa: CASSLASRPNTEAFF
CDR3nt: TGTGCCAGCAGCTTAGCGAGTCGTCCGAACACTGAAGCTTTCTTT

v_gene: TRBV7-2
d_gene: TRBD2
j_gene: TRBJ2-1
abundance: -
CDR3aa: CASSLQGLAGGNEQFF
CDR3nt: TGTGCCAGCAGCTTACAGGGGCTAGCGGGGGGTAATGAGCAGTTCTTC

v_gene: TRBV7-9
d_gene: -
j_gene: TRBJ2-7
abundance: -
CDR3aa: CASSFSTGVAGEQYF
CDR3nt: TGTGCCAGCAGCTTTTCGACCGGGGTGGCAGGCGAGCAGTACTTC

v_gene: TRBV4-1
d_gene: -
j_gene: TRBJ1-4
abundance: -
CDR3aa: CASSQEARGGEKLFF
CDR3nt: TGCGCCAGCAGCCAAGAAGCCCGCGGTGGGGAAAAACTGTTTTTT

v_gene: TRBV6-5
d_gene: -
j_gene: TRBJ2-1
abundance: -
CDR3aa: CASSYGGATYNEQFF
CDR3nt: TGTGCCAGCAGTTACGGGGGGGCTACCTACAATGAGCAGTTCTTC

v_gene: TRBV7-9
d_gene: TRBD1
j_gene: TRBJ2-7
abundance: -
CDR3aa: CASTQTRTGPYEQYF
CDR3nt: TGTGCCAGCACCCAAACGAGGACAGGTCCCTACGAGCAGTACTTC

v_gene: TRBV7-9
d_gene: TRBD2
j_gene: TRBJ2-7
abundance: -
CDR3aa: CASSDGTSGDSYF
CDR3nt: TGTGCCAGCAGCGATGGGACTAGCGGAGATTCGTACTTC

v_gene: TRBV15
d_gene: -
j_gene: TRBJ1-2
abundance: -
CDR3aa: CATSRALIGTANYGYTF
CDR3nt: TGTGCCACCAGCAGAGCTCTTATAGGGACTGCTAACTATGGCTACACCTTC

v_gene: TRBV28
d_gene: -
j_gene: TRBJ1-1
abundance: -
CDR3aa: CASSSNTEAFF
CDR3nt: TGTGCCAGCAGCTCGAACACTGAAGCTTTCTTT

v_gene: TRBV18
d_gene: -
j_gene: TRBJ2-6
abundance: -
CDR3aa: CASSPVGGFPNVLTF
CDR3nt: TGTGCCAGCTCACCGGTCGGAGGGTTTCCCAACGTCCTGACTTTC

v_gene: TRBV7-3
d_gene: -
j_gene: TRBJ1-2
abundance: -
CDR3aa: CASSLDIEDDYTF
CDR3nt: TGTGCCAGCAGCTTGGACATTGAGGATGACTACACCTTC

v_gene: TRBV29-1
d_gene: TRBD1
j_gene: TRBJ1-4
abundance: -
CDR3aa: CSARQGTGNEKLFF
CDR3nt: TGCAGCGCGAGACAGGGGACGGGTAATGAAAAACTGTTTTTT

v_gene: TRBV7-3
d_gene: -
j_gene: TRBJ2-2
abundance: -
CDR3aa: CASSPGLFNTGELFF
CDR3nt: TGTGCCAGCAGCCCTGGACTATTCAACACCGGGGAGCTGTTTTTT

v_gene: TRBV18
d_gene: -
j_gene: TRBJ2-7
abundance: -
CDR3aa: CASRPETVSYEQYF
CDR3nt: TGTGCCAGTCGCCCCGAGACAGTTTCCTACGAGCAGTACTTC

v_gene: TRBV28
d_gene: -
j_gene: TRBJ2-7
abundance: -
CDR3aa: CASSSSFGVSEQYF
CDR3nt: TGTGCCAGCAGTTCGTCCTTCGGGGTTTCCGAGCAGTACTTC

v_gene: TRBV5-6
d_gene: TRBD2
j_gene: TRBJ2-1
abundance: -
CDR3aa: CASSLLGLAGGNEQFF
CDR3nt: TGTGCCAGCAGCTTGTTAGGACTAGCGGGGGGGAATGAGCAGTTCTTC

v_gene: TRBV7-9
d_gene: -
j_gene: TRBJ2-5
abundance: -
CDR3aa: CASSPGSGYTQETQYF
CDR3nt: TGTGCCAGCAGCCCAGGGAGCGGGTATACCCAAGAGACCCAGTACTTC

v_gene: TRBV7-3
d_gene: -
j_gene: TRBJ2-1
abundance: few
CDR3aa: CASSPDRSSYNEQFF
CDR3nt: TGTGCCAGCAGCCCGGACAGAAGCTCCTACAATGAGCAGTTCTTC

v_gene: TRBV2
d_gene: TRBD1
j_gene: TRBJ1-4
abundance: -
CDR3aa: CASNGQGTNEKLFF
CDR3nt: TGTGCCAGCAACGGACAGGGGACTAATGAAAAACTGTTTTTT

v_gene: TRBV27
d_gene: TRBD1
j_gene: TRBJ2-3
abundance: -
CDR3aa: CASSSTGYTQYF
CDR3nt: TGTGCCAGCAGTTCGACAGGGTATACGCAGTATTTT

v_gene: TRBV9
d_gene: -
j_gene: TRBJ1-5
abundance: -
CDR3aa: CASSQGAQPQHF
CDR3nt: TGTGCCAGCAGCCAAGGGGCCCAGCCCCAGCATTTT

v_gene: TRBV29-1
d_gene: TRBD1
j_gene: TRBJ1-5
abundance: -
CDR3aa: CSVGGQGSESNQPQHF
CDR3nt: TGCAGCGTTGGCGGACAGGGATCTGAGAGCAATCAGCCCCAGCATTTT

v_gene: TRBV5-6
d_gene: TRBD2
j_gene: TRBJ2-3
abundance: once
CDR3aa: CASSGLAGAASDRDTQYF
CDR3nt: TGTGCCAGCAGCGGACTAGCGGGGGCCGCGTCGGATAGGGATACGCAGTATTTT

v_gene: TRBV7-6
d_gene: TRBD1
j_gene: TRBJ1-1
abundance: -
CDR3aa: CASREGQGSTEAFF
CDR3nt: TGTGCCAGCAGAGAAGGACAGGGATCCACTGAAGCTTTCTTT

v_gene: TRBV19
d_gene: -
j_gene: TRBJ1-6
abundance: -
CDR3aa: CASSNTGGLHF
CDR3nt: TGTGCCAGTAGCAATACGGGGGGCCTCCACTTT

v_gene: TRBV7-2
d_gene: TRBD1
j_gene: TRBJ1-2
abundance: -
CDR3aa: CASSFTGGGYTF
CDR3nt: TGTGCCAGCAGCTTTACAGGGGGAGGCTACACCTTC

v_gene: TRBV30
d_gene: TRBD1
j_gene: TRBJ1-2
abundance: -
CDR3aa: CAWRIKGGGLSNGYTF
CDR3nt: TGTGCCTGGAGGATTAAAGGGGGCGGCTTAAGTAATGGCTACACCTTC

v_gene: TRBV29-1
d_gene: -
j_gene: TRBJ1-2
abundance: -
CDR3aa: CSVEGRQGRGVYTF
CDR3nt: TGCAGCGTTGAGGGCCGGCAGGGCAGAGGTGTCTACACCTTC

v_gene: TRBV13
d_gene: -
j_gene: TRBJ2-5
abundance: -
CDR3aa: CASSLRADVRETQYF
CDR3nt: TGTGCCAGCAGCTTACGAGCGGATGTCCGAGAGACCCAGTACTTC

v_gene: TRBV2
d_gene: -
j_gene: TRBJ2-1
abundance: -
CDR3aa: CASRGGGTGLNNEQFF
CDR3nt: TGTGCCAGCAGGGGCGGGGGGACAGGGCTAAACAATGAGCAGTTCTTC

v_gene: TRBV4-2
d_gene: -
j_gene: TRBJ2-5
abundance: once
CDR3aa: CASSQETEETQYF
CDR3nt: TGTGCCAGCAGCCAAGAGACAGAAGAGACCCAGTACTTC

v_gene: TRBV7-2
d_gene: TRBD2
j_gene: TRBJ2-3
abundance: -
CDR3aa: CASSLGRGGAGTDTQYF
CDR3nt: TGTGCCAGCAGCTTAGGGCGCGGGGGGGCGGGCACAGATACGCAGTATTTT

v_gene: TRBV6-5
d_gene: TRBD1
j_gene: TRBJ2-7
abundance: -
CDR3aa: CASSRQGLVAEQYF
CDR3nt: TGTGCCAGCAGCCGACAGGGCTTAGTTGCCGAGCAATACTTC

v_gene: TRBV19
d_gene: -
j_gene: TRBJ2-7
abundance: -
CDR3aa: CASSASQGFHEQYF
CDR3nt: TGTGCCAGTAGTGCTTCACAGGGTTTCCACGAGCAGTACTTC

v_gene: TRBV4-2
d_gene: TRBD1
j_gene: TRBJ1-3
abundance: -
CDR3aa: CASSPQGATTRSGNTIYF
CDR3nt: TGTGCCAGCAGCCCTCAGGGGGCAACTACTCGGTCTGGAAACACCATATATTTT

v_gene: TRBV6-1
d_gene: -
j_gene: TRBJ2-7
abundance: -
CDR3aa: CASSFRGEQYF
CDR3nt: TGTGCCAGCAGTTTCAGGGGCGAGCAGTACTTC

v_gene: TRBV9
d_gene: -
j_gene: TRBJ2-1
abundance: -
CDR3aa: CASSVRAGINEQFF
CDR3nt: TGTGCCAGCAGCGTAAGGGCAGGGATCAATGAGCAGTTCTTC

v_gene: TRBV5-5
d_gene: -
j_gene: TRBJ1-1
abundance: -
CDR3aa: CASSWMGQEAFF
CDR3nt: TGTGCCAGCAGCTGGATGGGGCAGGAGGCTTTCTTT

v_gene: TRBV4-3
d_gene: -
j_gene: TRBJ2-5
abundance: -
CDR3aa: CASSQVVGEETQYF
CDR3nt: TGCGCCAGCAGCCAAGTTGTCGGGGAAGAGACCCAGTACTTC

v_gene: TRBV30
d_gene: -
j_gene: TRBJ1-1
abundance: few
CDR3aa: CAWSGAAGTEAFF
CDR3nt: TGTGCCTGGAGTGGGGCCGCTGGAACTGAAGCTTTCTTT

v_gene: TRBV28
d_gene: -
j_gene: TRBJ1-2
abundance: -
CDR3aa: CASSSGQFNYGYTF
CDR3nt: TGTGCCAGCAGTTCTGGACAGTTCAACTATGGCTACACCTTC

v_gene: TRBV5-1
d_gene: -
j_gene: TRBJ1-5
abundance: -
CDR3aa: CASSLAGLRAQPQHF
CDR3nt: TGCGCCAGCAGCTTGGCTGGGCTGCGGGCTCAGCCCCAGCATTTT

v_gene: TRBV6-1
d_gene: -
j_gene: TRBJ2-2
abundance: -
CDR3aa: CASSEAGGSGELFF
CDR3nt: TGTGCCAGCAGTGAAGCGGGGGGTAGCGGGGAGCTGTTTTTT

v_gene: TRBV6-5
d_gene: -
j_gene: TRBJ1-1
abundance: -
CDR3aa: CASSTPSKVNTEAFF
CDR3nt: TGTGCCAGCAGTACTCCGTCCAAAGTCAACACTGAAGCTTTCTTT

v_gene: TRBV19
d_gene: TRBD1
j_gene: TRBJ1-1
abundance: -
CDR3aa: CASRTGRSEAFF
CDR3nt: TGTGCCAGCCGGACAGGAAGAAGTGAAGCTTTCTTT

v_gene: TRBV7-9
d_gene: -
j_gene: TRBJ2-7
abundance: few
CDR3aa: CASSSLLGGYEQYF
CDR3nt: TGTGCCAGCAGCTCCCTTCTCGGAGGATACGAGCAGTACTTC

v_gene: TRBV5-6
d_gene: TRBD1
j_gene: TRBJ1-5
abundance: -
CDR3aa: CASTHRDRGRNQPQHF
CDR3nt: TGTGCCAGCACCCATAGGGACAGGGGTAGAAATCAGCCCCAGCATTTT

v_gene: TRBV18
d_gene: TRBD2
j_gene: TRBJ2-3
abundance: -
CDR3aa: CASSLAGANPSQYF
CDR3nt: TGTGCCAGCTCACTAGCGGGGGCCAATCCTTCCCAGTATTTT

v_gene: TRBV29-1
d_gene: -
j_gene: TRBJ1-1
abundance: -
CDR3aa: CSVVDRSGTEAFF
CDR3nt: TGCAGCGTTGTTGACAGGTCGGGCACTGAAGCTTTCTTT

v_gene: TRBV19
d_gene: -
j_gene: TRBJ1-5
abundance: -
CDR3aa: CASSTYSQPQHF
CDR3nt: TGTGCCAGTAGTACCTACAGCCAGCCCCAGCATTTT

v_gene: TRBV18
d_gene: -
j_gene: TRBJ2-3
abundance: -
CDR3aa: CASSPGRGADTQYF
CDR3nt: TGTGCCAGCTCACCAGGGCGGGGTGCAGATACGCAGTATTTT

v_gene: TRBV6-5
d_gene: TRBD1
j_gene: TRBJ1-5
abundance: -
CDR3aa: CASSSGQGAGQPQHF
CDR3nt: TGTGCCAGCAGCTCGGGACAGGGGGCCGGGCAGCCCCAGCATTTT

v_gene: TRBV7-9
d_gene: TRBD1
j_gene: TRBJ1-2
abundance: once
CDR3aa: CASSLGGQGDGYTF
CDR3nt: TGTGCCAGCAGCTTAGGAGGTCAGGGGGATGGCTACACCTTC

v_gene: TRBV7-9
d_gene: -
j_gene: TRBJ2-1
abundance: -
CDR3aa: CASSLARGGNYNEQFF
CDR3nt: TGTGCCAGCAGCTTAGCTAGGGGTGGAAACTACAATGAGCAGTTCTTC

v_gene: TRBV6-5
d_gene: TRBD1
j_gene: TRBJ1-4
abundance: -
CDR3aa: CASSYTGDEKLFF
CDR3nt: TGTGCCAGCAGTTACACAGGGGACGAAAAACTGTTTTTT